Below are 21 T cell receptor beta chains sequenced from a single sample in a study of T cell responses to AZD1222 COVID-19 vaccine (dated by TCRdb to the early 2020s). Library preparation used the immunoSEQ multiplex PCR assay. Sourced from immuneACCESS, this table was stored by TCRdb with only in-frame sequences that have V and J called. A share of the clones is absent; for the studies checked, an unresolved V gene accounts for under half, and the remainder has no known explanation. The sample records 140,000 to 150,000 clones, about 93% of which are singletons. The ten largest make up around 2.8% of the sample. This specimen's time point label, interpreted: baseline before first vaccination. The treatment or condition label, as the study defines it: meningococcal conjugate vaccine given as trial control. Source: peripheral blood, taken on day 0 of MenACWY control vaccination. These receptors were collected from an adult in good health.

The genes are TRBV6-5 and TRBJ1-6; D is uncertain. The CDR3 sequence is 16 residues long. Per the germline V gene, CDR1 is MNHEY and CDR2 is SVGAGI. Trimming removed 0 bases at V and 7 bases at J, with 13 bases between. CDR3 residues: CASSYSKKGGNSPLHF. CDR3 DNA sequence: TGTGCCAGCAGTTACTCGAAGAAGGGCGGGAATTCACCCCTCCACTTT.

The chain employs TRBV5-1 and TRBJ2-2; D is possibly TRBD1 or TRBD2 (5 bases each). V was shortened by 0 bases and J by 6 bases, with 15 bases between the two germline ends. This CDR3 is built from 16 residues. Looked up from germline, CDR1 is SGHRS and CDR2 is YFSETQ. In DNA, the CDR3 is TGCGCCAGCAGCTTGGAACCAGCCCTGGGGGCCGGGGAGCTGTTTTTT. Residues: CASSLEPALGAGELFF.

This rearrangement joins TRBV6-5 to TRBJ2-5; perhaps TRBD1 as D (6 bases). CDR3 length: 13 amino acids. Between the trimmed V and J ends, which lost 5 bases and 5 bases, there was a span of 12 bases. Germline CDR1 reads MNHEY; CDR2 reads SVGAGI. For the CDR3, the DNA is TGTGCCAGCAGTAATGCAGGGGTGGAGACCCAGTACTTC. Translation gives CASSNAGVETQYF.

The CDR3 DNA reads as TGTGCCACCAGTGAAGCTAGCGGAGAAGAGACCCAGTACTTC. Translation gives CATSEASGEETQYF. The V gene is TRBV24-1, the J gene TRBJ2-5; TRBD2 matches 7 bases. V shed 4 bases, J shed 3 bases, and the junction held 4 bases outside the gene matches. This CDR3 has 14 amino acids. Looked up from germline, CDR1 is KGHDR and CDR2 is SFDVKD.

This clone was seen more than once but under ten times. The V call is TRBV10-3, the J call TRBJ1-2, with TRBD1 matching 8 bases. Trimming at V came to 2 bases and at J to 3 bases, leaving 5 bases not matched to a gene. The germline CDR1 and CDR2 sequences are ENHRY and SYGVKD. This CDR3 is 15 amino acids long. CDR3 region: CAISERPGGDYGYTF. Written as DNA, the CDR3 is TGTGCCATCAGTGAGAGGCCAGGGGGCGACTATGGCTACACCTTC.

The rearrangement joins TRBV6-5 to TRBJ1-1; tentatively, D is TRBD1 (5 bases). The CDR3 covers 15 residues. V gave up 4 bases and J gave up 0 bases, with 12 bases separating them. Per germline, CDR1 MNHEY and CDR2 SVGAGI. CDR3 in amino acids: CASSSTTAVNTEAFF. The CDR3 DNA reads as TGTGCCAGCAGTTCGACGACAGCGGTGAACACTGAAGCTTTCTTT.

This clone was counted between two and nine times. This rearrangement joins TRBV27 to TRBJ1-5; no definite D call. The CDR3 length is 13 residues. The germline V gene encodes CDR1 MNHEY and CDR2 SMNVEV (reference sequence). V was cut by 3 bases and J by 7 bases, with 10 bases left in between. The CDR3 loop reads CASSLEGEQPQHF. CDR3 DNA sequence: TGTGCCAGCAGTTTGGAGGGAGAACAGCCCCAGCATTTT.

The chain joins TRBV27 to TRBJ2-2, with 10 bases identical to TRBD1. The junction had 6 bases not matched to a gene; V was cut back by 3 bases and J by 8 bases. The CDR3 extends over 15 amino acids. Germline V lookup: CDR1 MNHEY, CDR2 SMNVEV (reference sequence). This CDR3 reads CASSFDRGLGGELFF. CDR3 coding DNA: TGTGCCAGCAGTTTCGACAGGGGGCTAGGTGGGGAGCTGTTTTTT.

CDR3 sequence reads: CASSLRGRTEAFF. The CDR3 nucleotides are TGTGCCAGCAGTTTACGGGGGCGCACTGAAGCTTTCTTT. The chain links TRBV28 to TRBJ1-1; D is perhaps TRBD1 (6 bases). The CDR3 is made up of 13 amino acids. V was trimmed by 2 bases and J by 4 bases, leaving 8 bases between them. CDR1 MDHEN and CDR2 SYDVKM come from the germline V gene.

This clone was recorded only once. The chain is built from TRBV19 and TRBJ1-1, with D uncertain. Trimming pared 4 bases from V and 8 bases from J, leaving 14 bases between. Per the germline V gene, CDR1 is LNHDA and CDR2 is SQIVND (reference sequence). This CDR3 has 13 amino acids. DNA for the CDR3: TGTGCCAGTAGTAAGAAGAGGAGGCTCGAAGCTTTCTTT. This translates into CASSKKRRLEAFF.

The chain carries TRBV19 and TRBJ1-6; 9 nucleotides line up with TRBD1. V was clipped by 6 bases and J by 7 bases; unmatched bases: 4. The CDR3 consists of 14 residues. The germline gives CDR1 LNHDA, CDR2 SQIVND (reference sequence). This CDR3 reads CASRGQGNNSPLHF. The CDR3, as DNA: TGTGCCAGTAGAGGACAGGGGAACAATTCACCCCTCCACTTT.

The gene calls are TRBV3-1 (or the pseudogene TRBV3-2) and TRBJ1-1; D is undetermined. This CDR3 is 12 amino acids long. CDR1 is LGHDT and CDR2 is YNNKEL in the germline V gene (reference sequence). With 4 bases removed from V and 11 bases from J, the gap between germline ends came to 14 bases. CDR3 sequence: CASSPRAQDAFF. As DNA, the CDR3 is TGTGCCAGCAGCCCCCGGGCCCAGGACGCTTTCTTT.

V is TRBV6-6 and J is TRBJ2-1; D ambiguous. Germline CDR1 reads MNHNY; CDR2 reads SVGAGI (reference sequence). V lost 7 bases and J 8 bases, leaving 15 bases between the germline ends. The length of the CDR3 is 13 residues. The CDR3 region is CASKRWGSDEQFF. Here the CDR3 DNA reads TGTGCCAGCAAGCGTTGGGGATCGGATGAGCAGTTCTTC.

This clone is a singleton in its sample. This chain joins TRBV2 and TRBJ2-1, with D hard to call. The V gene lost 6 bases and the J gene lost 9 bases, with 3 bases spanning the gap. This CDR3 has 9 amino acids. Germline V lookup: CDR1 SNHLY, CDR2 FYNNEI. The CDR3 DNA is TGTGCCAGCAGACGTGAGCAGTTCTTC. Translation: CASRREQFF.

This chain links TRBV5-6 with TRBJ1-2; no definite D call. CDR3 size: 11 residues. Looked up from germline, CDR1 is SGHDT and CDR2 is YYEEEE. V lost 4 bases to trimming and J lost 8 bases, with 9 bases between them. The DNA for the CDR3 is TGTGCCAGCAGCATGTCTCGGGGCTACACCTTC. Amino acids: CASSMSRGYTF.

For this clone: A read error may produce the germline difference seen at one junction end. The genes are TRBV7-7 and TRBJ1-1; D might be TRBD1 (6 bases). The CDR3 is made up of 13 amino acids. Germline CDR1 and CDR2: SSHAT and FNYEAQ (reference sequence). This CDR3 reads CASSKDRNTEAFF. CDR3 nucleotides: TGTGCTAGCAGCAAGGACAGGAACACTGAAGCTTTCTTT.

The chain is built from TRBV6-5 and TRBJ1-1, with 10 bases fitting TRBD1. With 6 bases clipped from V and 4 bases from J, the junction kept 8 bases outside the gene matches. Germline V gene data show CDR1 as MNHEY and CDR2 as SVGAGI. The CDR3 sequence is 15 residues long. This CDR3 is CASRLGTGVSTEAFF. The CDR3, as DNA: TGTGCCAGCAGATTAGGGACAGGGGTGAGCACTGAAGCTTTCTTT.

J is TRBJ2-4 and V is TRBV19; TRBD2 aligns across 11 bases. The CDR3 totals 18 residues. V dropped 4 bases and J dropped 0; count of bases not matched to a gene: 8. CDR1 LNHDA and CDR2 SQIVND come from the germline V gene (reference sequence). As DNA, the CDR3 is TGTGCCAGTAGTACCACTTCTAGCGGGGGGACAGCCAAAAACATTCAGTACTTC. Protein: CASSTTSSGGTAKNIQYF.

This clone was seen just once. The CDR3, as DNA: TGTGCCAGCAGCCAATCCGAAGGGAACCCTAATTCACCCCTCCACTTT. Its translation is CASSQSEGNPNSPLHF. The chain employs TRBV4-2 and TRBJ1-6; D uncertain. V was clipped by 2 bases and J by 6 bases, with 14 bases between them. CDR1 and CDR2 (germline): LGHNA, YNFKEQ. CDR3 size: 16 residues.

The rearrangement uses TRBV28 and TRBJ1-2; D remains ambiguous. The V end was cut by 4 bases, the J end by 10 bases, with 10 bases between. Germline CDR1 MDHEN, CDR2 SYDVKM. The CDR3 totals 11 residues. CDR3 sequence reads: CASSSKQHYTF. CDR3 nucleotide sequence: TGTGCCAGCAGTTCGAAACAGCACTACACCTTC.

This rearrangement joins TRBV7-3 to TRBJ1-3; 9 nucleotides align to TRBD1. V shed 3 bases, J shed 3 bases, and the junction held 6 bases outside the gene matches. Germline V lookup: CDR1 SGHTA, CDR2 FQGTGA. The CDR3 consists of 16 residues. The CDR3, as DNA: TGTGCCAGCAGCTTCGGGGACAGGGCTAGTGGAAACACCATATATTTT. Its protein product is CASSFGDRASGNTIYF. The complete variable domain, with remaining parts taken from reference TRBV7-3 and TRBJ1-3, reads GAGVSQTPSNKVTEKGKYVELRCDPISGHTALYWYRQSLGQGPEFLIYFQGTGAADDSGLPNDRFFAVRPEGSVSTLKIQRTERGDSAVYLCASSFGDRASGNTIYFGEGSWLTVV.